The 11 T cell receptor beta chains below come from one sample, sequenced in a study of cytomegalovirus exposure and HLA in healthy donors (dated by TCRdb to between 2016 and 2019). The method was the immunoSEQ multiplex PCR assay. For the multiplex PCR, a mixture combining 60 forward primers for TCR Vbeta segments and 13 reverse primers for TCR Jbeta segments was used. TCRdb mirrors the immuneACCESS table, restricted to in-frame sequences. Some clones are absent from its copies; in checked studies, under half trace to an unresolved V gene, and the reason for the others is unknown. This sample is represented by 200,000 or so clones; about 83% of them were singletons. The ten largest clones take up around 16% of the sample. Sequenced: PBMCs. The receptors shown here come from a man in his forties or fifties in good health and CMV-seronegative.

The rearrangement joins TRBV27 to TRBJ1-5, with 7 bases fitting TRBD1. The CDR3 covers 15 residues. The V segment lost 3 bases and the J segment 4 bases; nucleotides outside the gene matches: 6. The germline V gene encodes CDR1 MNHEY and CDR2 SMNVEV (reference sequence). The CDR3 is CASSFEQGRNQPQHF. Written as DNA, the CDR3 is TGTGCCAGCAGTTTCGAACAGGGGCGGAATCAGCCCCAGCATTTT.

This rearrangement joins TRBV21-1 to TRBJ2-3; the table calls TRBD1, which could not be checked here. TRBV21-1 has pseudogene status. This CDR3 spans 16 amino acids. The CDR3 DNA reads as TGTGCCAGCAGCACAGGAGACAGGGGGCATTCAGATACGCAGTATTTT. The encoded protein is CASSTGDRGHSDTQYF.

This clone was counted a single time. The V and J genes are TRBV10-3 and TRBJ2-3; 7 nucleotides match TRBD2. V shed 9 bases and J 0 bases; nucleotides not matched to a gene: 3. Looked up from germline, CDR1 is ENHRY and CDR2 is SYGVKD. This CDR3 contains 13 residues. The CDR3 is CAMSGTSTDTQYF. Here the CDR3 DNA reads TGTGCCATGAGCGGGACTAGCACAGATACGCAGTATTTT.

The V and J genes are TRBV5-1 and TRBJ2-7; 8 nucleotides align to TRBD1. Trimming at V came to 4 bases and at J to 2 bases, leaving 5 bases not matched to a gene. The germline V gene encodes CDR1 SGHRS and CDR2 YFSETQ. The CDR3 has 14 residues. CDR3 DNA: TGCGCCAGCAGCGGAGGGACAGGAACCTACGAGCAGTACTTC. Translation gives CASSGGTGTYEQYF.

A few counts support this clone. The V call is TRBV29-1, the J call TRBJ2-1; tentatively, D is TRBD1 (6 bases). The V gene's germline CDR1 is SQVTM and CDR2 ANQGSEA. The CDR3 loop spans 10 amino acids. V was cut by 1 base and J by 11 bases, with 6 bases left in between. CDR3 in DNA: TGCAGCGTTGAAGGGGGGCAGCAGTTCTTC. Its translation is CSVEGGQQFF.

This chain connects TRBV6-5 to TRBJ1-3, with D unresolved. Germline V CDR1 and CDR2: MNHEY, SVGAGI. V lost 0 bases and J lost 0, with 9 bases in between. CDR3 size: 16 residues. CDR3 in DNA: TGTGCCAGCAGTTACTCGAGGCGGTTCTCTGGAAACACCATATATTTT. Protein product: CASSYSRRFSGNTIYF.

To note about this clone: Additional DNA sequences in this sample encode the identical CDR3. This chain's CDR3 is CSGWKGTGYNEQFF. The CDR3 DNA is TGCAGCGGTTGGAAAGGGACAGGTTACAATGAGCAGTTCTTC. The chain combines TRBV29-1 with TRBJ2-1; 8 positions match TRBD1. The germline V gene encodes CDR1 SQVTM and CDR2 ANQGSEA. CDR3 length equals 14 residues. Trimming cost V 7 bases and J 4 bases; bases outside gene matches: 9.

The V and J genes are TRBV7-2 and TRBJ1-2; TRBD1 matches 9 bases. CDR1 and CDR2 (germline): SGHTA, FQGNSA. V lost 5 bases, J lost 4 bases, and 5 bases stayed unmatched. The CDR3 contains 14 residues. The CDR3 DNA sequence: TGTGCCAGCAGCGTACAGGGGGCCCGCTATGGCTACACCTTC. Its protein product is CASSVQGARYGYTF.

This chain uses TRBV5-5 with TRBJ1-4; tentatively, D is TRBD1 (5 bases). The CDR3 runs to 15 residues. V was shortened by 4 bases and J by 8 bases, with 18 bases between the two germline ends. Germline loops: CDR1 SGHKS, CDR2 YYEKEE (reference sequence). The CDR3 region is CASSGGGSLEEKLFF. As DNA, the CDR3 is TGTGCCAGCAGCGGCGGGGGTTCTTTGGAGGAAAAACTGTTTTTT.

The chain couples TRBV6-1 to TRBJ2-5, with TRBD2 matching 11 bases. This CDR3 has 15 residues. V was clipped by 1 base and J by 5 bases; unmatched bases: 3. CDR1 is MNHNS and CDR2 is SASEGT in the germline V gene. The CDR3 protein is CASSEGLAGLETQYF. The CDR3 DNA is TGTGCCAGCAGTGAAGGACTAGCGGGATTGGAGACCCAGTACTTC.

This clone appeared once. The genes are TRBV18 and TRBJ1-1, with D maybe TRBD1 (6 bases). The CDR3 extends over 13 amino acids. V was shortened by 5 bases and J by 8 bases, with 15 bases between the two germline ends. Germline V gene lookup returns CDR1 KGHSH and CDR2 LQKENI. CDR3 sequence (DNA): TGTGCCAGCTCATCGAGTCGACAGGACGAAGCTTTCTTT. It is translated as CASSSSRQDEAFF.